This entry is about one T cell receptor (beta chain). TCRdb redid the calling of the 5' RACE reads with MiXCR, one entry per CDR3 protein. The data hold about 350,000 distinct CDR3 sequences, with less than 9.5% observed a single time. The data were obtained in a study of T cells after yellow fever vaccination. V lost 3 bases and J 3 bases, leaving 11 bases between the germline ends. Looked up from germline, CDR1 is SQVTM and CDR2 is ANQGSEA. CDR3 length: 13 amino acids. This material consisted of PBMCs, taken roughly 46 days after the first yellow fever vaccination. The genes are TRBV29-1 and TRBJ1-2, with D possibly matching TRBD1 (5 bases). The TCR sequence derives from a man aged 18 to 29 who received the YFV17D yellow fever vaccine. CDR3 protein: CSVEVGDYYGYTF. The CDR3 coding sequence is TGCAGCGTTGAGGTTGGGGACTACTATGGCTACACCTTC.